The 6 T cell receptor beta chains below all came from one sample that was sequenced in a study of blood T cell repertoires in COVID-19. Method: immunoSEQ multiplex PCR; TCRdb's copy keeps in-frame clones and lacks some. This sample has about 80,000 clones, with approximately 80% found just once. Sample: peripheral blood. The source of these receptors is a woman in her 70s with acute or convalescent COVID-19.

Only a few counts were recorded for this clone. This sequence joins TRBV19 and TRBJ1-5; TRBD1 matches 7 bases. The ends lost 7 bases at V and 0 bases at J; junction bases unmatched: 9. This CDR3 is built from 16 residues. Germline CDR1 is LNHDA and CDR2 is SQIVND (reference sequence). CDR3 nucleotide sequence: TGTGCCAGTAAAACGAACAGGGGACATAGCAATCAGCCCCAGCATTTT. Its protein product is CASKTNRGHSNQPQHF.

The chain uses TRBV12-3 or TRBV12-4 and TRBJ1-2; no clear D. Trimming removed 3 bases at V and 7 bases at J, with 9 bases between. This CDR3 spans 12 amino acids. This CDR3 is CASSFRRIGYTF. CDR3 sequence (DNA): TGTGCCAGCAGTTTCCGGAGGATTGGCTACACCTTC.

This chain links TRBV5-1 with TRBJ2-2; possibly TRBD1 for D (5 bases). CDR3 length: 13 amino acids. CDR1 SGHRS and CDR2 YFSETQ come from the germline V gene. Trimming left V 0 bases short and J 8 bases short, with 8 bases between. The CDR3 protein is CASSLAQGGELFF. The CDR3 coding sequence is TGCGCCAGCAGCTTGGCTCAGGGAGGGGAGCTGTTTTTT.

This clone came up once. In DNA form, the CDR3 reads TGTGCCAGCAGCTTAACGGGGAGTGGAAACACCATATATTTT. Protein: CASSLTGSGNTIYF. The rearrangement uses TRBV7-3 and TRBJ1-3, with D uncertain. CDR3 length equals 14 residues. Germline lookup yields CDR1 SGHTA and CDR2 FQGTGA. The V and J ends lost 0 bases and 3 bases respectively, with 6 bases between them.

The CDR3 loop is CASGFSNRGEPTIYF. Here the CDR3 DNA reads TGTGCTAGTGGTTTTTCTAACAGGGGTGAACCCACCATATATTTT. The chain carries TRBV12-5 and TRBJ1-3; 7 bases align to TRBD1. CDR1 is LGHNT, CDR2 FRNRAP, per germline. J gave up 9 bases and V 3 bases, and 11 bases lay outside the gene matches. This CDR3 comprises 15 residues.

J is TRBJ2-2 and V is TRBV10-3, with 10 bases identical to TRBD2. This CDR3 is built from 14 residues. The germline V gene has CDR1 ENHRY and CDR2 SYGVKD. The V and J ends lost 7 bases and 4 bases, in that order; junction bases with no gene match: 3. CDR3 in amino acids: CAINPSGGTGELFF. CDR3 DNA: TGTGCCATCAATCCTAGCGGGGGCACCGGGGAGCTGTTTTTT.